The clone carrying this T cell receptor (beta chain) was counted between two and nine times. Under the authors' procedure: Amplifying reference gene primers gave estimates of nucleated cell counts. Data came from immunoSEQ multiplex PCR; TCRdb stores just in-frame clones and leaves some out. V, J and clone size derive from that table, while D and trimming were established from the DNA sequence. The table has under 45,000 clones, over 70% seen once; the top ten hold about 9.8%. The sample is drawn from a study of blood T cell repertoires in COVID-19. Study-wide context: COVID-19 samples, acute and convalescent, were from the United States, Italy and Spain. The analysed material was cDNA or gDNA that came from T cells, B-cell-depleted T cells, or PBMCs.

The CDR3 totals 16 residues. V shed 4 bases and J shed 0 bases, with 13 bases lying between them. Germline lookup yields CDR1 SEHNR and CDR2 FQNEAQ (reference sequence). Sequencing was performed on peripheral blood. This chain uses TRBV7-9 with TRBJ1-3; D gene unclear. This TCR came from a human donor in a cohort sampled during active COVID-19. The CDR3 DNA reads TGTGCCAGCAGCTCGCGGCGGGCGGTCTCTGGAAACACCATATATTTT. This gives the protein CASSSRRAVSGNTIYF.